The present T cell receptor beta chain was sequenced within a study of cytomegalovirus exposure and HLA in healthy donors. Study in general: There were 85 million or so unique TCRs (from HLA-typed donors) in an early data release. Among the approximately 370 donors who were genotyped, about 80% fell in the genetic ancestry cluster that is associated with self-reported Caucasian donors. Findings of the study overall: Productive status was seen about 90% or about 30% of the time for most TCR beta V segments in an earlier analysis.

Trimming took off 1 base at V and 1 base at J, with 19 bases between the two ends. Looked up from germline, CDR1 is MGHRA and CDR2 is YSYEKL. The CDR3 is made up of 18 amino acids. A word on this clone: The antigen is undetermined.

Use of 60 Vbeta and 13 Jbeta primers characterized the PCR. The method was immunoSEQ multiplex PCR; TCRdb's version includes in-frame clones alone and lacks a portion of them. In all, the sample yields about 170,000 clones. The sequence derives from a woman under 30 in good health and CMV-seropositive. This chain links TRBV4-1 with TRBJ1-2; perhaps TRBD1 as D (6 bases). The sequencing sample was made of PBMCs. The CDR3 protein is CASSQVGAGAVLNYGYTF. CDR3 in DNA: TGCGCCAGCAGCCAAGTTGGGGCAGGGGCAGTTCTTAACTATGGCTACACCTTC.